One and the same sample provided the 10 T cell receptor beta chains below, sequenced in a study of blood T cell repertoires in COVID-19. Method: immunoSEQ multiplex PCR; TCRdb's copy keeps in-frame clones and lacks some. This sample has about 190,000 clones, with around 86% found just once. The sample taken for sequencing was peripheral blood. The source of these receptors is a woman in her twenties or thirties with active or convalescent COVID-19.

The V gene is TRBV9, the J gene TRBJ2-5; D remains unclear. CDR3 length: 15 residues. The germline V gene has CDR1 SGDLS and CDR2 YYNGEE. Trimming removed 4 bases from V and 5 bases from J, with 18 bases in between. Here the CDR3 reads CASSRLDTGRETQYF. CDR3 bases: TGTGCCAGCAGCCGGCTAGATACCGGCCGGGAGACCCAGTACTTC.

As DNA, the CDR3 is TGTGCCAGCAGCTTGGCCGTCGGCGGCCCCTACGAGCAGTACTTC. As protein: CASSLAVGGPYEQYF. V is TRBV5-6 and J is TRBJ2-7; no reliable D call. The CDR3 consists of 15 residues. The V and J ends lost 0 bases and 2 bases respectively, with 12 bases between them. Germline-derived CDR1 and CDR2 are SGHDT and YYEEEE. Supplemented by reference TRBV5-6 and TRBJ2-7, the full variable domain reads DAGVTQSPTHLIKTRGQQVTLRCSPKSGHDTVSWYQQALGQGPQFIFQYYEEEERQRGNFPDRFSGHQFPNYSSELNVNALLLGDSALYLCASSLAVGGPYEQYFGPGTRLTVT.

CDR3 nucleotide sequence: TGTGCCAGCAGTTTATACGACAGTTTGAGCTCTGGAAACACCATATATTTT. Translation gives CASSLYDSLSSGNTIYF. The chain uses TRBV28 and TRBJ1-3; maybe TRBD1 (5 bases). V was clipped by 1 base and J by 0 bases, with 13 bases between them. Germline V gives CDR1 MDHEN, CDR2 SYDVKM. The CDR3 extends over 17 amino acids.

The V call is TRBV5-1, the J call TRBJ1-1; D is perhaps TRBD1 (5 bases). Looked up from germline, CDR1 is SGHRS and CDR2 is YFSETQ. Trimming shortened V by 1 base and J by 0 bases, and 16 bases separated the two germline ends. CDR3 length: 17 amino acids. CDR3 sequence: CASSLTGGNLMNTEAFF. The CDR3 region has the DNA TGCGCCAGCAGCTTGACCGGGGGGAATTTGATGAACACTGAAGCTTTCTTT.

The chain joins TRBV6-5 to TRBJ2-1; unclear D gene. The CDR3 loop spans 16 amino acids. Trimming pared 2 bases from V and 1 base from J, leaving 12 bases between. The V gene's germline CDR1 is MNHEY and CDR2 SVGAGI. In DNA, the CDR3 is TGTGCCAGCAGTTACGACCCCGAGGCGTCCTACAATGAGCAGTTCTTC. Its translation is CASSYDPEASYNEQFF.

About this clone: Other DNA sequences in this specimen translate into the identical CDR3. The V call is TRBV7-6, the J call TRBJ2-7; TRBD1 matches 8 bases. The CDR3 runs to 15 residues. The V gene end was trimmed by 1 base and the J gene end by 0 bases; junction bases not matched to a gene: 2. Germline V gene data show CDR1 as SGHVS and CDR2 as FNYEAQ. In nucleotides, the CDR3 is TGTGCCAGCAGCTTAGGCGGGACAGGCTCCTACGAGCAGTACTTC. Its protein product is CASSLGGTGSYEQYF.

The chain is built from TRBV9 and TRBJ1-2, with 7 nucleotides matching TRBD1. The CDR3 runs 15 residues. Germline loops: CDR1 SGDLS, CDR2 YYNGEE. Trimming cost V 4 bases and J 4 bases; bases outside gene matches: 10. Here the CDR3 DNA reads TGTGCCAGCAGCCCGGGACAGCAAGTATCCTATGGCTACACCTTC. Translated, it gives CASSPGQQVSYGYTF.

The gene calls are TRBV24-1 and TRBJ1-1; D unclear. CDR3 size: 12 residues. Germline V gene lookup returns CDR1 KGHDR and CDR2 SFDVKD. V shed 8 bases and J shed 5 bases, with 11 bases lying between them. The CDR3 sequence: CATKGTGTEAFF. Here the CDR3 DNA reads TGTGCCACCAAAGGAACCGGGACTGAAGCTTTCTTT.

The chain links TRBV5-5 to TRBJ2-7, with a tentative D call TRBD1 (5 bases). In germline, CDR1 is SGHKS, CDR2 YYEKEE (reference sequence). This CDR3 region has 13 residues. The ends were cut back, 0 bases at V and 5 bases at J, with 9 bases in the middle. In DNA, the CDR3 is TGTGCCAGCAGCTTGGACAGGTTGGACGAGCAGTACTTC. It encodes CASSLDRLDEQYF.

This chain uses TRBV11-2 with TRBJ1-1; tentative D call: TRBD1 (6 bases). Trimming removed 2 bases at V and 6 bases at J, with 16 bases between. Germline CDR1 SGHAT, CDR2 FQNNGV. The CDR3 length is 15 residues. The CDR3 coding sequence is TGTGCCAGCAGCTTATTTGAGGGGGTTATCGCTGAAGCTTTCTTT. Amino acid sequence: CASSLFEGVIAEAFF.